What follows describes a single TCR beta chain. The source of the sample is a study of T-cell reconstitution after alpha-beta-depleted transplantation in children. It was with unique molecular identifiers that the TCRbeta library was prepared. One entry per CDR3 protein, called by TCRdb with MiXCR from the PCR reads. The sample includes some 500,000 distinct CDR3 sequences, around 16% seen only once; the top ten take 3.3%. The CDR3 is 15 residues long. The germline V and J ends were trimmed by 3 bases and 0 bases, with 9 bases remaining between them. Specimen: PBMCs from the stem cell graft donor, collected from the stem cell graft. This clonotype originated in a human donor who donated a stem cell graft to a child with acute lymphoblastic leukemia. J is TRBJ2-1 and V is TRBV12-3 or TRBV12-4; D gene unclear. The CDR3 sequence: CASSFGRSSYNEQFF. The CDR3 bases are TGTGCCAGCAGTTTCGGGCGTAGCTCCTACAATGAGCAGTTCTTC.